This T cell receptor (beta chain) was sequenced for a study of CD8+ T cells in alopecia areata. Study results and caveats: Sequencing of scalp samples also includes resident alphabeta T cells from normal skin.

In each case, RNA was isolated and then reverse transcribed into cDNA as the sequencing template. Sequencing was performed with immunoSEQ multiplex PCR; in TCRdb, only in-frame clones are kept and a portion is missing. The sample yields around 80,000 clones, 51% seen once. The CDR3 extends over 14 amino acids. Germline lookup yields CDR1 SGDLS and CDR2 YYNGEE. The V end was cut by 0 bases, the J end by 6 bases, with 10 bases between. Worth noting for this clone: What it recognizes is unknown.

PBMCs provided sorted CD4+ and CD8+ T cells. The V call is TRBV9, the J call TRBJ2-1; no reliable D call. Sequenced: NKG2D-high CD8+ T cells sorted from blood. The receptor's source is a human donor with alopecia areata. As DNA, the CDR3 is TGTGCCAGCAGCGTAGGAGGCACCTCCAATGAGCAGTTCTTC. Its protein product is CASSVGGTSNEQFF.